What follows are 27 T cell receptor beta chains derived from one specimen sequenced in a study of cytotoxic CD8 clonotypes in ibrutinib-treated CLL. The method was immunoSEQ multiplex PCR; TCRdb's version includes in-frame clones alone and lacks a portion of them. The sample lists 130,000 or so clones, about 72% occurring once. Sequenced material: PBMCs, taken after 12 months of ibrutinib treatment. The receptor source for this set is a human donor with chronic lymphocytic leukemia.

Comments on this clone: This may be a read error, as it is one base from a much larger clone. The V and J genes are TRBV25-1 and TRBJ2-5; D gene ambiguous. CDR1 MGHDK and CDR2 SYGVNS come from the germline V gene. The CDR3 extends over 10 amino acids. V gave up 6 bases and J gave up 3 bases, with 2 bases separating them. The CDR3 sequence is CASREETQYF. The CDR3 bases are TGTGCCAGCAGGGAAGAGACCCAGTACTTC.

The chain has TRBV5-1 and TRBJ2-5, with 7 bases lining up with TRBD2. The CDR3 totals 14 residues. Germline V gene sequence: CDR1 SGHRS, CDR2 YFSETQ. V lost 5 bases to trimming and J lost 4 bases; unmatched junction nucleotides: 8. CDR3 residues: CASRPGAGVETQYF. The CDR3 DNA reads TGCGCCAGCAGACCCGGCGCGGGAGTAGAGACCCAGTACTTC.

V is TRBV30 and J is TRBJ2-1, with no clear D. Germline CDR1 is GTSNPN and CDR2 is SVGIG (reference sequence). Trimming cost V 7 bases and J 4 bases, with 17 bases left between them. This CDR3 region has 14 residues. In DNA, the CDR3 is TGTGCCTCGGCACCGCCCCAATCTTACAATGAGCAGTTCTTC. It encodes CASAPPQSYNEQFF.

The chain recombines TRBV28 with TRBJ2-7; 8 bases map to TRBD1. The junction had 3 bases not matched to a gene; V was cut back by 6 bases and J by 5 bases. CDR1 and CDR2 from the germline V gene are MDHEN and SYDVKM. The CDR3 runs to 12 residues. The CDR3 loop reads CASRDRGHEQYF. In nucleotides, the CDR3 is TGTGCCAGCAGAGACAGGGGCCACGAGCAGTACTTC.

The CDR3 protein is CASSQGRRDEQFF. The CDR3 DNA is TGTGCCAGCAGCCAAGGGCGGAGGGACGAGCAGTTCTTC. The chain is built from TRBV14 and TRBJ2-1; D may be TRBD2 (6 bases). CDR3 length equals 13 residues. V lost 1 base and J lost 10, with 11 bases in between. Per germline, CDR1 SGHDN and CDR2 FVKESK.

This clone was found once. V is TRBV5-1 and J is TRBJ2-5; weak D call: TRBD1 (6 bases). Trimming left V 0 bases short and J 2 bases short, with 17 bases between. Germline loops: CDR1 SGHRS, CDR2 YFSETQ. The CDR3 extends over 17 amino acids. The CDR3 protein is CASSLDPNRARQETQYF. DNA of the CDR3: TGCGCCAGCAGCTTGGACCCTAACAGGGCCCGACAAGAGACCCAGTACTTC.

The chain carries TRBV9 and TRBJ1-2, with D possibly TRBD1 on 5 matching bases. Germline V gives CDR1 SGDLS, CDR2 YYNGEE. This CDR3 region has 13 residues. Deletions cut 6 bases from V and 8 bases from J, with 17 bases between. The CDR3 here is CASTLGASRGYTF. In DNA form, the CDR3 reads TGTGCCAGCACTCTCGGGGCTTCAAGGGGCTACACCTTC.

This chain uses TRBV7-2 with TRBJ2-3; D is undetermined. The CDR3 is made up of 13 amino acids. CDR1 and CDR2 from the germline V gene are SGHTA and FQGNSA. The V end lost 5 bases, the J end lost 6 bases, and 12 bases lay between the germline ends. The CDR3 reads CASSVVLGDTQYF. The CDR3 bases are TGTGCCAGCAGCGTAGTGTTAGGTGATACGCAGTATTTT.

This chain uses TRBV10-3 with TRBJ2-2, with D unresolved. V was clipped by 3 bases and J by 7 bases, with 6 bases between them. The germline gives CDR1 ENHRY, CDR2 SYGVKD. This CDR3 comprises 12 residues. The CDR3 spells CAISDLYGELFF. The DNA for the CDR3 is TGTGCCATCAGTGACCTCTACGGGGAGCTGTTTTTT.

The rearrangement joins TRBV15 to TRBJ2-2, with D possibly matching TRBD2 (6 bases). This CDR3 contains 14 residues. Germline V gives CDR1 LNHNV, CDR2 YYDKDF (reference sequence). V was trimmed by 4 bases and J by 6 bases, leaving 12 bases between them. The CDR3 protein is CATSIGRDSGELFF. CDR3 nucleotide sequence: TGTGCCACCAGCATCGGGAGAGATTCCGGGGAGCTGTTTTTT.

V is TRBV6-1 and J is TRBJ1-4; D unclear. In germline, CDR1 is MNHNS, CDR2 SASEGT. This CDR3 spans 17 amino acids. V was trimmed by 1 base and J by 3 bases, leaving 15 bases between them. CDR3 sequence (DNA): TGTGCCAGCAGTGAAGGACGACAAACGGGGTCTAATGAAAAACTGTTTTTT. As protein: CASSEGRQTGSNEKLFF.

This sequence joins TRBV27 and TRBJ2-7; D might be TRBD2 (6 bases). Trimming removed 2 bases at V and 3 bases at J, with 11 bases between. Germline CDR1 MNHEY, CDR2 SMNVEV (reference sequence). The CDR3 has 14 residues. DNA of the CDR3: TGTGCCAGCAGTTTAGCGGGACCCAACTACGAGCAGTACTTC. Protein product: CASSLAGPNYEQYF.

The V and J genes are TRBV13 and TRBJ2-5; TRBD2 agrees at 10 bases. The CDR3 totals 17 residues. Germline V gene data show CDR1 as PRHDT and CDR2 as FYEKMQ (reference sequence). The V segment lost 4 bases and the J segment 2 bases; nucleotides outside the gene matches: 10. The CDR3 nucleotides are TGTGCCAGCAGCTCCCCTTGGGATAGCGGGGGGCAAGAGACCCAGTACTTC. Protein: CASSSPWDSGGQETQYF.

This clone occurred a few times. The V call is TRBV2, the J call TRBJ2-4; 12 bases are a match to TRBD1. CDR3 length equals 15 residues. Germline values: CDR1 SNHLY, CDR2 FYNNEI. The V and J ends lost 4 bases and 5 bases, in that order; junction bases with no gene match: 3. The CDR3 region is CASSGDRGRENIQYF. The CDR3 nucleotides are TGTGCCAGCAGTGGGGACAGGGGGCGCGAAAACATTCAGTACTTC. The variable domain in full, completed from reference TRBV2 and TRBJ2-4, reads EPEVTQTPSHQVTQMGQEVILRCVPISNHLYFYWYRQILGQKVEFLVSFYNNEISEKSEIFDDQFSVERPDGSNFTLKIRSTKLEDSAMYFCASSGDRGRENIQYFGAGTRLSVL.

This chain connects TRBV2 to TRBJ1-2, with 7 bases lining up with TRBD1. Germline CDR1 is SNHLY and CDR2 is FYNNEI. This CDR3 has 12 residues. Trimming at V came to 3 bases and at J to 11 bases, leaving 6 bases not matched to a gene. DNA of the CDR3: TGTGCCAGCAGTGATTGGTCAGGGGGTTACACCTTC. Translated, it gives CASSDWSGGYTF. Using reference TRBV2 and TRBJ1-2 for the parts outside the CDR3, the full variable domain is EPEVTQTPSHQVTQMGQEVILRCVPISNHLYFYWYRQILGQKVEFLVSFYNNEISEKSEIFDDQFSVERPDGSNFTLKIRSTKLEDSAMYFCASSDWSGGYTFGSGTRLTVV.

V is TRBV28 and J is TRBJ1-3; no firm D call. Deletions cut 5 bases from V and 3 bases from J, with 5 bases between. Germline V gene sequence: CDR1 MDHEN, CDR2 SYDVKM. The CDR3 runs 12 residues. CDR3 region: CASSTVGNTIYF. Here the CDR3 DNA reads TGTGCCAGCAGTACGGTTGGAAACACCATATATTTT.

The chain is built from TRBV19 and TRBJ2-4, with TRBD1 matching 7 bases. This CDR3 region has 13 residues. With 6 bases clipped from V and 8 bases from J, the junction kept 7 bases outside the gene matches. The germline V gene encodes CDR1 LNHDA and CDR2 SQIVND (reference sequence). CDR3: CASSRQGAHIQYF. The CDR3 DNA follows: TGTGCCAGTAGCAGACAGGGTGCCCACATTCAGTACTTC.

The V and J genes are TRBV4-2 and TRBJ2-3; possible D gene TRBD2, 5 bases. V lost 4 bases, J lost 2 bases, and 13 bases lay in between. CDR3 length equals 15 residues. Looked up from germline, CDR1 is LGHNA and CDR2 is YNFKEQ. DNA for the CDR3: TGTGCCAGCAGCCGTCAGAGCGGCTTCACAGATACGCAGTATTTT. Translated: CASSRQSGFTDTQYF.

This clone was picked up a small number of times. V is TRBV19 and J is TRBJ1-1, with a weak D call TRBD1 (5 bases). Germline CDR1 and CDR2: LNHDA and SQIVND (reference sequence). This CDR3 has 14 amino acids. V lost 5 bases to trimming and J lost 4 bases, with 14 bases between them. The CDR3 sequence: CASSGAGTLTEAFF. The CDR3 coding sequence is TGTGCCAGTAGTGGGGCAGGGACCCTCACTGAAGCTTTCTTT.

The chain is built from TRBV5-1 and TRBJ2-1; TRBD2 matches at 8 bases. The CDR3 consists of 15 residues. Looked up from germline, CDR1 is SGHRS and CDR2 is YFSETQ. V shed 0 bases, J shed 4 bases, and the junction held 3 bases outside the gene matches. In DNA, the CDR3 is TGCGCCAGCAGCTTGGCGACTAGCGTATACAATGAGCAGTTCTTC. Protein: CASSLATSVYNEQFF.

The chain joins TRBV7-3 to TRBJ2-5; tentatively, D is TRBD1 (5 bases). Trimming removed 5 bases at V and 1 base at J, with 14 bases between. CDR1 and CDR2 (germline): SGHTA, FQGTGA. CDR3 length equals 15 residues. CDR3 sequence reads: CASSTRVGLQETQYF. CDR3 coding DNA: TGTGCCAGCAGCACCCGCGTGGGGCTCCAAGAGACCCAGTACTTC.

The chain has TRBV7-2 and TRBJ1-2; D is ambiguous. CDR1 is SGHTA, CDR2 FQGNSA, per germline. The CDR3 extends over 13 amino acids. Trimming stripped 4 bases from V and 3 bases from J, with 9 bases between. CDR3 amino acids: CASSSMGYYGYTF. The CDR3 nucleotides are TGTGCCAGCAGCTCCATGGGATACTATGGCTACACCTTC.

The CDR3 DNA reads TGTGCCAGCAGCTTAGGGGCAGGGGCTAGAAACTATGGCTACACCTTC. Translated, it gives CASSLGAGARNYGYTF. The chain combines TRBV7-2 with TRBJ1-2; D possibly corresponds to TRBD1 (6 bases). The germline CDR1 and CDR2 sequences are SGHTA and FQGNSA. V lost 1 base to trimming and J lost 2 bases, with 14 bases between them. CDR3 length equals 16 residues.

This chain uses TRBV6-5 with TRBJ2-1, with D unclear. This CDR3 has 13 residues. Trimming removed 5 bases at V and 8 bases at J, with 13 bases between. Germline loops: CDR1 MNHEY, CDR2 SVGAGI. The CDR3 region is CASSLDPVYEQFF. The CDR3 region has the DNA TGTGCCAGCAGTCTAGACCCGGTCTATGAGCAGTTCTTC.

The chain uses TRBV6-5 and TRBJ1-5; 10 bases map to TRBD1. J lost 6 bases, V lost 6 bases, and 2 bases had no gene match. Germline CDR1 is MNHEY and CDR2 is SVGAGI. This CDR3 has 13 residues. In nucleotides, the CDR3 is TGTGCCAGCAGGAGACAGGGGGCTCAGCCCCAGCATTTT. It encodes CASRRQGAQPQHF.

The genes are TRBV19 and TRBJ2-1; 12 nucleotides agree with TRBD1. V lost 10 bases to trimming and J lost 3 bases; unmatched junction nucleotides: 22. The CDR3 has 20 amino acids. From germline, CDR1 is LNHDA and CDR2 SQIVND (reference sequence). The CDR3, as DNA: TGTGCCACCAAAGCGATCGTGGGACAGGGGGCATCCGGGGGCTACAATGAGCAGTTCTTC. It codes for CATKAIVGQGASGGYNEQFF. The full variable domain, with the rest looked up from reference TRBV19 and TRBJ2-1, is DGGITQSPKYLFRKEGQNVTLSCEQNLNHDAMYWYRQDPGQGLRLIYYSQIVNDFQKGDIAEGYSVSREKKESFPLTVTSAQKNPTAFYLCATKAIVGQGASGGYNEQFFGPGTRLTVL.

In its sample, this clone was seen once. The V call is TRBV13, the J call TRBJ1-1; D is ambiguous. The germline V gene has CDR1 PRHDT and CDR2 FYEKMQ (reference sequence). The length of the CDR3 is 12 residues. Trimming pared 1 base from V and 3 bases from J, leaving 3 bases between. In DNA form, the CDR3 reads TGTGCCAGCAGCTTAGCGTACACTGAAGCTTTCTTT. Translated, it gives CASSLAYTEAFF.